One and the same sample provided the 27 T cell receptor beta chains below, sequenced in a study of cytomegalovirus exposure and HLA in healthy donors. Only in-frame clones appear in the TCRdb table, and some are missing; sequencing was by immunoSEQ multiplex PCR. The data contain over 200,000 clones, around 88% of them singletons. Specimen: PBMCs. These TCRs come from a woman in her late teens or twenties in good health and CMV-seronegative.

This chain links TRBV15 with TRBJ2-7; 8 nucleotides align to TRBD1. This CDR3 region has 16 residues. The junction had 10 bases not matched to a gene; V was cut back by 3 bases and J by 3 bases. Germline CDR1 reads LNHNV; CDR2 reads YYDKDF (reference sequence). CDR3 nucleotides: TGTGCCACCAGCAGGGACAGGGTATCGGCGAACTACGAGCAGTACTTC. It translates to CATSRDRVSANYEQYF.

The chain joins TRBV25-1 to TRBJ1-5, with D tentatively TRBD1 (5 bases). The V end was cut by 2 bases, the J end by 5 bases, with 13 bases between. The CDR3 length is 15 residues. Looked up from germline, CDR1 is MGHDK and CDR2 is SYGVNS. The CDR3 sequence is CASSEGGGGYQPQHF. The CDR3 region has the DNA TGTGCCAGCAGTGAAGGCGGGGGAGGGTATCAGCCCCAGCATTTT.

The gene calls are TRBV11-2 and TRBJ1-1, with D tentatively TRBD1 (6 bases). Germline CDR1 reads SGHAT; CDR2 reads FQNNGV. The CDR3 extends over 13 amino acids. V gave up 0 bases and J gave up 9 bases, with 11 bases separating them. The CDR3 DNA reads TGTGCCAGCAGCTTAGAAGTGGGGGCACAAGCTTTCTTT. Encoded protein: CASSLEVGAQAFF.

Written as DNA, the CDR3 is TGTGCCAGCAGCCGACGTCTGGATGGAGTACAGGGGGGTAATGAGCAGTTCTTC. Translated, it gives CASSRRLDGVQGGNEQFF. V gene TRBV13 combines with J gene TRBJ2-1; TRBD1 aligns across 8 bases. CDR1 and CDR2 from the germline V gene are PRHDT and FYEKMQ (reference sequence). The CDR3 sequence is 18 residues long. After removal of 5 bases from V and 7 bases from J, the junction contained 19 bases not matched to a gene. Full variable domain (rest looked up from reference TRBV13 and TRBJ2-1): AAGVIQSPRHLIKEKRETATLKCYPIPRHDTVYWYQQGPGQDPQFLISFYEKMQSDKGSIPDRFSAQQFSDYHSELNMSSLELGDSALYFCASSRRLDGVQGGNEQFFGPGTRLTVL.

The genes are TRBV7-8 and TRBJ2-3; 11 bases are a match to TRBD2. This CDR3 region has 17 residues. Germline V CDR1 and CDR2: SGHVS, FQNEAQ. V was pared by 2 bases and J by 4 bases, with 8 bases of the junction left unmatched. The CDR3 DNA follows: TGTGCCAGCAGCTTACGGGCTAGCGGGAGGTTCGCAGATACGCAGTATTTT. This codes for CASSLRASGRFADTQYF.

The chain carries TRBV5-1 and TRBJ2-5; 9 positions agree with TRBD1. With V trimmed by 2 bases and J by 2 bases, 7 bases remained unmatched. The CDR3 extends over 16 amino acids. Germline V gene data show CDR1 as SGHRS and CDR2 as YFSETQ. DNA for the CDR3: TGCGCCAGCAGCTTCGACCCGGGACAGGGTCAAGAGACCCAGTACTTC. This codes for CASSFDPGQGQETQYF.

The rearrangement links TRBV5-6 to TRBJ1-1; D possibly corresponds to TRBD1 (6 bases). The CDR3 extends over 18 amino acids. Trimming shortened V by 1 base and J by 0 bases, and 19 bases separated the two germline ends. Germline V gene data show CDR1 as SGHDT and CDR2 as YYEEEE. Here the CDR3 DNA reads TGTGCCAGCAGCTTGTTGTGGGGCGGACAGACCATGAACACTGAAGCTTTCTTT. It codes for CASSLLWGGQTMNTEAFF.

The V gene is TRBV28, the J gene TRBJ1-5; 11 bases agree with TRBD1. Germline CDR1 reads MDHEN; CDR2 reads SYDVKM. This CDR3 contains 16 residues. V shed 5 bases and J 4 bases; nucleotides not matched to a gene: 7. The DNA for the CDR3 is TGTGCCAGCAGTACCGGACAGGGGGCTGGTAATCAGCCCCAGCATTTT. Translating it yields CASSTGQGAGNQPQHF.

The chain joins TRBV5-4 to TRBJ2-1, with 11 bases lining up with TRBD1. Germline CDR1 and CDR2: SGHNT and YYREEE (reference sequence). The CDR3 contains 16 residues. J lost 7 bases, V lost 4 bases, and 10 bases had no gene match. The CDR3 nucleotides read TGTGCCAGCAGCGAAACCGGGACAGGGGGATGGAATGAGCAGTTCTTC. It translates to CASSETGTGGWNEQFF.

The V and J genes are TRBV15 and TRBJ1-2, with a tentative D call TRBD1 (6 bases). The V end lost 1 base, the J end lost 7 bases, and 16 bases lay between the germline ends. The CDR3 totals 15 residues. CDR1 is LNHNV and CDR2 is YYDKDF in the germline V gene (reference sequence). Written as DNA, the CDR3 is TGTGCCACCAGCAGAGGGAGGACAGACCACGGTGGCTACACCTTC. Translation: CATSRGRTDHGGYTF.

The CDR3 reads CATSRAGTSFNEQFF. The DNA of the CDR3 is TGTGCCACCAGCAGAGCCGGGACTAGCTTCAATGAGCAGTTCTTC. The rearrangement links TRBV15 to TRBJ2-1; 9 positions agree with TRBD2. CDR3 length: 15 amino acids. Germline CDR1 LNHNV, CDR2 YYDKDF (reference sequence). The J segment lost 6 bases and the V segment lost 1 base, leaving 4 bases of the junction unmatched.

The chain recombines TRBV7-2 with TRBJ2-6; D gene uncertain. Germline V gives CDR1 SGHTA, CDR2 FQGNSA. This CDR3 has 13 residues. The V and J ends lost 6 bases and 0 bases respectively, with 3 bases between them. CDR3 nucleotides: TGTGCCAGCAGGAGCTCTGGGGCCAACGTCCTGACTTTC. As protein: CASRSSGANVLTF.

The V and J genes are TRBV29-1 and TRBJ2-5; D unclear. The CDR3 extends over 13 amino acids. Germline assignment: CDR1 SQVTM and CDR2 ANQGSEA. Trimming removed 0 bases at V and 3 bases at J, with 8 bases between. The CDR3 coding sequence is TGCAGCGTTGAAGATCGTACTAAAGAGACCCAGTACTTC. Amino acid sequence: CSVEDRTKETQYF.

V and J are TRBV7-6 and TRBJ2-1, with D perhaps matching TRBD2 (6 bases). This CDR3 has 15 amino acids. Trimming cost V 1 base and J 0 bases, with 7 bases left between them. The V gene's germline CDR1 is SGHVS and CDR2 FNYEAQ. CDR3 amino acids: CASSLVTSSYNEQFF. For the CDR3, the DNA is TGTGCCAGCAGCTTAGTGACTAGCTCCTACAATGAGCAGTTCTTC.

CDR3 loop: CASSPAGLAPRGQFF. The CDR3 DNA follows: TGTGCCAGCAGTCCCGCGGGTTTGGCTCCCCGGGGGCAGTTCTTC. The rearrangement uses TRBV27 and TRBJ2-1, with D possibly being TRBD2 (5 bases). There are 15 residues in the CDR3. Looked up from germline, CDR1 is MNHEY and CDR2 is SMNVEV (reference sequence). V dropped 5 bases and J dropped 12 bases, with 23 bases sitting between them.

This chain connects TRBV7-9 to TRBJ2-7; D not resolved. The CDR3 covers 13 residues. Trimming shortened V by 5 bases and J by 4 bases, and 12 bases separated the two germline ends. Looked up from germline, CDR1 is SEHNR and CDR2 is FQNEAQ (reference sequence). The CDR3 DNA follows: TGTGCCAGCAGCCAAAACCCAACTTACGAGCAGTACTTC. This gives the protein CASSQNPTYEQYF.

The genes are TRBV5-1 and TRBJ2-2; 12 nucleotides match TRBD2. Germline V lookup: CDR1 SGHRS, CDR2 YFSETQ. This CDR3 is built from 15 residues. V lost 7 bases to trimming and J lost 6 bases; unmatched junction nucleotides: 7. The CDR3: CASSRLAGAAGELFF. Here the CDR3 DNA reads TGCGCCAGCTCCAGACTAGCGGGAGCCGCCGGGGAGCTGTTTTTT.

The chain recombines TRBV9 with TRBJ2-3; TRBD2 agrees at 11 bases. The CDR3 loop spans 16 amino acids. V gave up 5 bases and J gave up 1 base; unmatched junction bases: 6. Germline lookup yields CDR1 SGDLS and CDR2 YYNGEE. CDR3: CASSSSGRRGTDTQYF. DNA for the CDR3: TGTGCCAGCAGTTCTAGCGGGAGGCGTGGCACAGATACGCAGTATTTT.

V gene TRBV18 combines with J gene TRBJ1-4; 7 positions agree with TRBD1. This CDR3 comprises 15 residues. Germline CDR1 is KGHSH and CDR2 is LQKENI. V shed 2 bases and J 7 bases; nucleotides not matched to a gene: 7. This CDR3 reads CASSPVGTESEKLFF. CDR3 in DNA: TGTGCCAGCTCACCAGTGGGGACAGAGAGTGAAAAACTGTTTTTT.

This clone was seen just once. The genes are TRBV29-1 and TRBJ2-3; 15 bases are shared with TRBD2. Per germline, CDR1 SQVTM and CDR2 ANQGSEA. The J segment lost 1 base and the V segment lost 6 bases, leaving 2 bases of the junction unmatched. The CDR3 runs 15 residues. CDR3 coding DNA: TGCAGCGTACGGACTAGCGGGGGGGGCACAGATACGCAGTATTTT. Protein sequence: CSVRTSGGGTDTQYF.

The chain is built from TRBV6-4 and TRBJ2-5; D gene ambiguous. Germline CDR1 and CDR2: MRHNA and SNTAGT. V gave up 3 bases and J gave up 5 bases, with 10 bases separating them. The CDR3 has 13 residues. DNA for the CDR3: TGTGCCAGCAGTGAAATAGCCGGGGAGACCCAGTACTTC. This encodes CASSEIAGETQYF.

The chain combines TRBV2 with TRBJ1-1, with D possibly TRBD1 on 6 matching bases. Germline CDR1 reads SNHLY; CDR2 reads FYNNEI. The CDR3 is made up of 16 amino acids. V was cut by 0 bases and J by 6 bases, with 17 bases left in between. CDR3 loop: CASSEASGGPNPEAFF. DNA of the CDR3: TGTGCCAGCAGTGAAGCGTCGGGGGGCCCAAACCCTGAAGCTTTCTTT.

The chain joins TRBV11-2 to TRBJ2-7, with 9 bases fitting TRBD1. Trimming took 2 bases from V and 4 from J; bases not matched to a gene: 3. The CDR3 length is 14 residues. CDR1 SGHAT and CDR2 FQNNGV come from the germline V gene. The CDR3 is CASSLTGGRYEQYF. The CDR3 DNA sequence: TGTGCCAGCAGCTTAACAGGGGGCAGATACGAGCAGTACTTC.

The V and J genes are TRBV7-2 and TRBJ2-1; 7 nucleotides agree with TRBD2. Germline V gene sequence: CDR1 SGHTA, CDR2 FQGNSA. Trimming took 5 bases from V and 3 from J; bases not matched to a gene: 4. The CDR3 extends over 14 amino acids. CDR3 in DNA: TGTGCCAGCAGCCCTAGCGGAGACTACAATGAGCAGTTCTTC. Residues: CASSPSGDYNEQFF.

In nucleotides, the CDR3 is TGTGCCATCAGTGAGTCCGCTAGCGCCCTCTACGAGCAGTACTTC. Translated, it gives CAISESASALYEQYF. The chain employs TRBV10-3 and TRBJ2-7; D perhaps matches TRBD2 (6 bases). CDR3 length: 15 amino acids. Germline V gene data show CDR1 as ENHRY and CDR2 as SYGVKD. V lost 0 bases, J lost 3 bases, and 12 bases lay in between.

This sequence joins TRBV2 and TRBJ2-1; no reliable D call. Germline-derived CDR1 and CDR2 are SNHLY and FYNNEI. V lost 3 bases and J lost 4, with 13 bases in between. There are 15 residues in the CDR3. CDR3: CASSDFGVYYNEQFF. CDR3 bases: TGTGCCAGCAGTGATTTCGGTGTCTATTACAATGAGCAGTTCTTC.

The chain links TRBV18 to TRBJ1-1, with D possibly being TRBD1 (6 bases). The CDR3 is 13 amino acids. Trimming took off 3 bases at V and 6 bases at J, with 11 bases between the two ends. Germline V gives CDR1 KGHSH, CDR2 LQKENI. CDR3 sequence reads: CASSPTGGPEAFF. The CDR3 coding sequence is TGTGCCAGCTCACCTACGGGGGGCCCTGAAGCTTTCTTT.